The present entry profiles one TCR beta chain with its context. Its matching antigen is unknown. The CDR3 totals 14 residues. V was pared by 10 bases and J by 5 bases, with 13 bases of the junction left unmatched. Germline loops: CDR1 SNHLY, CDR2 FYNNEI. The data are from a study of cytomegalovirus exposure and HLA in healthy donors. Findings of the study overall: Earlier analysis found most TCR beta V segments productive about 90% or about 30% of the time. CMV serostatus was the only recorded immune exposure for donors. Analysis was performed later, and it showed HLA-associated TCR beta chains to be more clonally expanded than equally common others.

60 Vbeta and 13 Jbeta primers were used in PCR. Using immunoSEQ multiplex PCR, the repertoire was profiled, and TCRdb retains in-frame clones only, with some absent. The data hold 150,000 to 200,000 clones, with over 65% observed a single time. The V call is TRBV2, the J call TRBJ2-5; 7 bases are shared with TRBD1. Sequences were obtained from PBMCs. The receptor was isolated from a man in his sixties in good health and CMV-seronegative. Here the CDR3 reads CATLGTDPRETQYF. CDR3 DNA sequence: TGTGCCACCCTCGGGACAGACCCCAGGGAGACCCAGTACTTC.